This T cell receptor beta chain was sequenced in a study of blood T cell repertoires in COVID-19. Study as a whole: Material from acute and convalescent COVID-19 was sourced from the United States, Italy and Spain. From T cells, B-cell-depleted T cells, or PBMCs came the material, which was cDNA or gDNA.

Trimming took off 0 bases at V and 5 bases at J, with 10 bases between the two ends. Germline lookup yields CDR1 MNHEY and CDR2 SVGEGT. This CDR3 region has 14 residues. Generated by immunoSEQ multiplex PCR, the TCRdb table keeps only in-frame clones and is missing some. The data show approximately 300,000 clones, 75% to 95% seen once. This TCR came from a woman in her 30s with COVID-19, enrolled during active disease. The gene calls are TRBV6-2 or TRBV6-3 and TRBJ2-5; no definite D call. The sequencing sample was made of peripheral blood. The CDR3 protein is CASSYSRSPETQYF. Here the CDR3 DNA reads TGTGCCAGCAGTTACTCGAGATCCCCGGAGACCCAGTACTTC.